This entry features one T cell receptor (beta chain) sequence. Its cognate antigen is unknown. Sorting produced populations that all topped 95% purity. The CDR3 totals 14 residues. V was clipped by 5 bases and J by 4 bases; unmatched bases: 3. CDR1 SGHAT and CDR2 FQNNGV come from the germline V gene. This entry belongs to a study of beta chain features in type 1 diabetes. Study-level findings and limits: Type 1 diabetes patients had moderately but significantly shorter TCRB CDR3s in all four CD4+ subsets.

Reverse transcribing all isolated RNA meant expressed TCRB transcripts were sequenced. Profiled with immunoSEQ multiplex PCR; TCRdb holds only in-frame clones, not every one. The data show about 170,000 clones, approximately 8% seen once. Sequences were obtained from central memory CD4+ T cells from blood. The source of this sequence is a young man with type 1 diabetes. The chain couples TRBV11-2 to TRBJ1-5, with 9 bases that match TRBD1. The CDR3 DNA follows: TGTGCCAGCAGCCTCGGGACAGGGAATCAGCCCCAGCATTTT. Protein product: CASSLGTGNQPQHF.